What follows is one TCR beta chain and its context. The data stem from a study of blood T cell repertoires in COVID-19. The CDR3 sequence is 14 residues long. Germline V gives CDR1 MNHEY, CDR2 SVGEGT. V gave up 1 base and J gave up 3 bases, with 7 bases separating them. In the authors' workflow: Amplifying reference gene primers gave estimates of nucleated cell counts. Clones were read by immunoSEQ multiplex PCR, and TCRdb kept only the in-frame ones, dropping some. V and J calls and clone size are given by that table; D and trimming were obtained from the DNA. The profile shows fewer than 250,000 clones, 80% to 90% of them singletons.

The chain couples TRBV6-2 or TRBV6-3 to TRBJ1-3; no definite D call. Sample: peripheral blood. The TCR sequence derives from a man aged 45 to 65 with active or convalescent COVID-19. CDR3 nucleotides: TGTGCCAGCAGTTACTTAGCCGATGGAAACACCATATATTTT. Translated: CASSYLADGNTIYF.